The 30 T cell receptor beta chains listed next were all sequenced from one sample in a study of patients and donors after allogeneic stem cell transplantation. TCRdb used MiXCR to reprocess the RT-PCR reads, holding one entry per CDR3 protein. This sample yields a few hundred thousand distinct CDR3 sequences, of which 38% are seen a single time; more than 9% belongs to the top ten. The sample taken for sequencing was blood, either unsorted or a sorted T cell fraction (not recorded which). The receptors were gathered from a human donor who was either an allogeneic HSCT recipient or a stem cell or donor lymphocyte infusion donor (not recorded which). It is not recorded whose cells these are; they may come from a transplant donor.

The chain couples TRBV12-3 or TRBV12-4 to TRBJ1-3; 9 nucleotides line up with TRBD1. The CDR3 consists of 15 residues. V lost 6 bases to trimming and J lost 2 bases; unmatched junction nucleotides: 5. The CDR3 sequence is CASSPTGGPGNTIYF. The CDR3 region has the DNA TGTGCCAGCAGCCCCACAGGGGGCCCTGGAAACACCATATATTTT.

The V gene is TRBV9, the J gene TRBJ1-2; D remains ambiguous. The CDR3 contains 13 residues. Trimming removed 0 bases from V and 6 bases from J, with 9 bases in between. CDR1 and CDR2 from the germline V gene are SGDLS and YYNGEE. CDR3 sequence (DNA): TGTGCCAGCAGCGTAGCGGTCGGTGATGGCTACACCTTC. Amino acids: CASSVAVGDGYTF.

This clonotype has more than one count but fewer than ten. V and J are TRBV6-1 and TRBJ2-1, with D unclear. The germline gives CDR1 MNHNS, CDR2 SASEGT. The CDR3 runs to 15 residues. V was trimmed by 5 bases and J by 5 bases, leaving 16 bases between them. The CDR3: CASSLRIPMDNEQFF. The CDR3 DNA reads as TGTGCCAGCAGTCTACGTATTCCCATGGACAATGAGCAGTTCTTC.

This clonotype appeared a few times. V usage is TRBV5-1 and J usage is TRBJ2-7, with unresolved D. This CDR3 is built from 15 residues. The V end lost 1 base, the J end lost 3 bases, and 14 bases lay between the germline ends. Germline lookup yields CDR1 SGHRS and CDR2 YFSETQ. The CDR3 sequence: CASSLPSERNYEQYF. The CDR3 DNA sequence: TGCGCCAGCAGCTTGCCCTCTGAAAGAAACTACGAGCAGTACTTC.

The rearrangement joins TRBV10-2 to TRBJ1-5, with D uncertain. Per germline, CDR1 WSHSY and CDR2 SAAADI. Trimming took 0 bases from V and 0 from J, leaving 3 bases between them. The CDR3 length is 14 residues. The CDR3 loop is CASSESGSNQPQHF. The CDR3 DNA reads TGCGCCAGCAGTGAGTCAGGTAGCAATCAGCCCCAGCATTTT.

This clonotype was detected only once. The rearrangement links TRBV20-1 to TRBJ1-2, with D unclear. The germline V gene has CDR1 DFQATT and CDR2 SNEGSKA (reference sequence). The CDR3 length is 11 residues. V was shortened by 6 bases and J by 4 bases, with 9 bases between the two germline ends. CDR3 sequence: CSAYAGYGYTF. CDR3 bases: TGCAGTGCCTACGCGGGCTATGGCTACACCTTC.

The chain combines TRBV3-1 with TRBJ1-6; TRBD1 aligns across 7 bases. Per the germline V gene, CDR1 is LGHDT and CDR2 is YNNKEL (reference sequence). V trimming: 4 bases; J trimming: 6 bases; junction bases outside the gene matches: 6. This CDR3 region has 15 residues. The chain's CDR3 is CASSPRDSGNSPLHF. CDR3 coding DNA: TGTGCCAGCAGCCCACGGGACAGTGGTAATTCACCCCTCCACTTT. The variable domain in full, completed from reference TRBV3-1 and TRBJ1-6, reads DTAVSQTPKYLVTQMGNDKSIKCEQNLGHDTMYWYKQDSKKFLKIMFSYNNKELIINETVPNRFSPKSPDKAHLNLHINSLELGDSAVYFCASSPRDSGNSPLHFGNGTRLTVT.

V and J are TRBV11-2 and TRBJ2-5; perhaps TRBD1 as D (5 bases). From germline, CDR1 is SGHAT and CDR2 FQNNGV. The CDR3 is made up of 16 amino acids. V lost 0 bases to trimming and J lost 5 bases, with 16 bases between them. CDR3 sequence (DNA): TGTGCCAGCAGCTTAGAGGTCAGGGTTCGTTCGGAGACCCAGTACTTC. This sequence encodes CASSLEVRVRSETQYF.

The rearrangement links TRBV12-3 or TRBV12-4 to TRBJ2-3; 7 nucleotides agree with TRBD1. This CDR3 region has 12 residues. V dropped 5 bases and J dropped 6; count of bases not matched to a gene: 2. Written as DNA, the CDR3 is TGTGCCAGCAGTCAGACAGGGGATACGCAGTATTTT. As protein: CASSQTGDTQYF.

This clonotype was seen a handful of times. CDR3 sequence: CASRAGWGQVRNTEAFF. In DNA, the CDR3 is TGTGCCAGCAGGGCGGGATGGGGCCAGGTACGGAACACTGAAGCTTTCTTT. This chain links TRBV6-5 with TRBJ1-1; D is perhaps TRBD1 (5 bases). CDR1 and CDR2 (germline): MNHEY, SVGAGI. The CDR3 runs to 17 residues. V lost 6 bases, J lost 1 base, and 21 bases lay in between.

V is TRBV12-3 or TRBV12-4 and J is TRBJ1-2; tentative D call: TRBD1 (6 bases). V lost 3 bases and J lost 7, with 12 bases in between. This CDR3 contains 13 residues. The CDR3 spells CASSFPQGFGYTF. The CDR3 bases are TGTGCCAGCAGTTTCCCACAGGGTTTTGGCTACACCTTC.

The sample holds a few counts of this clonotype. This chain joins TRBV7-9 and TRBJ1-6; D is perhaps TRBD1 (5 bases). CDR1 is SEHNR and CDR2 is FQNEAQ in the germline V gene (reference sequence). This CDR3 is 14 amino acids long. Trimming removed 6 bases at V and 7 bases at J, with 13 bases between. The CDR3 spells CASSRDSKNSPLHF. The CDR3 DNA reads as TGTGCCAGCAGTCGAGACAGTAAGAATTCACCCCTCCACTTT.

The chain has TRBV7-9 and TRBJ1-2; 12 bases match TRBD1. V trimming: 3 bases; J trimming: 5 bases; junction bases outside the gene matches: 7. Germline V lookup: CDR1 SEHNR, CDR2 FQNEAQ (reference sequence). The CDR3 is 16 residues long. CDR3 region: CASSFGTGGGEYGYTF. The CDR3 DNA reads as TGTGCCAGCAGCTTTGGGACAGGGGGCGGAGAATATGGCTACACCTTC. The entire variable domain, with the rest obtained from reference TRBV7-9 and TRBJ1-2, is as follows: DTGVSQNPRHKITKRGQNVTFRCDPISEHNRLYWYRQTLGQGPEFLTYFQNEAQLEKSRLLSDRFSAERPKGSFSTLEIQRTEQGDSAMYLCASSFGTGGGEYGYTFGSGTRLTVV.

The chain joins TRBV21-1 to TRBJ2-7; TRBD1 is the table's D call and was not checked against the DNA. TRBV21-1 is annotated as a pseudogene. The CDR3 covers 13 residues. CDR3 DNA sequence: TGTGCCAGCAGCAAGACGACAGGGCGCGAGCAGTACTTC. Protein: CASSKTTGREQYF.

V and J are TRBV6-2 or TRBV6-3 and TRBJ1-6; the D is unclear. The CDR3 totals 13 residues. V was cut by 6 bases and J by 6 bases, with 9 bases left in between. Per germline, CDR1 MNHEY and CDR2 SVGEGT. In DNA form, the CDR3 reads TGTGCCAGCAGCCTGGATTCTAATTCACCCCTCCACTTT. Its protein product is CASSLDSNSPLHF.

This clonotype has a count of ten or more. The chain couples TRBV12-3 or TRBV12-4 to TRBJ1-3; D call uncertain. V was shortened by 3 bases and J by 0 bases, with 12 bases between the two germline ends. The CDR3 has 16 residues. CDR3 in amino acids: CASSLRQALSGNTIYF. The DNA for the CDR3 is TGTGCCAGCAGTTTGAGGCAGGCCCTCTCTGGAAACACCATATATTTT.

The CDR3 loop is CASSLNRLDPLHF. The CDR3 DNA follows: TGTGCCAGCAGCTTGAACAGGTTGGATCCCCTCCACTTT. The chain has TRBV11-2 and TRBJ1-6; possibly TRBD1 for D (5 bases). Germline loops: CDR1 SGHAT, CDR2 FQNNGV. V shed 3 bases and J shed 13 bases, with 13 bases lying between them. The CDR3 is made up of 13 amino acids.

The rearrangement joins TRBV24-1 to TRBJ2-7, with 8 positions matching TRBD2. The trim removed 1 base at V and 4 bases at J, leaving 5 bases unmatched. The V gene's germline CDR1 is KGHDR and CDR2 SFDVKD. This CDR3 has 15 amino acids. The CDR3 region has the DNA TGTGCCACCAGTGATTTTCCAGCGGGGGTATACGAGCAGTACTTC. Translation gives CATSDFPAGVYEQYF.

This clonotype was observed a few times. The V gene is TRBV3-1, the J gene TRBJ1-4; the D is unclear. The CDR3 covers 15 residues. V was cut by 4 bases and J by 4 bases, with 13 bases left in between. Germline V gives CDR1 LGHDT, CDR2 YNNKEL (reference sequence). The CDR3 spells CASSPRRTVNEKLFF. The CDR3 nucleotides read TGTGCCAGCAGCCCCCGACGGACCGTTAATGAAAAACTGTTTTTT.

The chain is built from TRBV20-1 and TRBJ2-2, with D tentatively TRBD2 (5 bases). The CDR3 totals 14 residues. V was pared by 0 bases and J by 6 bases, with 11 bases between. In germline, CDR1 is DFQATT, CDR2 SNEGSKA (reference sequence). CDR3 sequence: CSARDERTPGELFF. The CDR3 bases are TGCAGTGCTAGAGATGAACGGACTCCCGGGGAGCTGTTTTTT.

This clonotype was observed a few times. CDR3: CASSSDRGTGPQHF. In DNA form, the CDR3 reads TGTGCCAGCAGTTCGGACAGGGGGACAGGGCCCCAGCATTTT. V and J are TRBV27 and TRBJ1-5, with 10 bases matching TRBD1. The ends lost 4 bases at V and 9 bases at J; junction bases unmatched: 6. Looked up from germline, CDR1 is MNHEY and CDR2 is SMNVEV (reference sequence). This CDR3 contains 14 residues.

The genes are TRBV12-3 or TRBV12-4 and TRBJ2-1; D unclear. The CDR3 length is 17 residues. V was pared by 2 bases and J by 7 bases, with 21 bases between. CDR3 bases: TGTGCCAGCAGTTTACCTCCGGCAGGCTGGAATCGAAATGAGCAGTTCTTC. Translation gives CASSLPPAGWNRNEQFF.

In this sample, this clonotype turned up once. V gene TRBV3-1 combines with J gene TRBJ2-3, with TRBD2 identical over 8 bases. This CDR3 has 15 residues. The germline V gene encodes CDR1 LGHDT and CDR2 YNNKEL (reference sequence). V lost 5 bases and J lost 0; bases outside the gene matches: 4. DNA for the CDR3: TGTGCCAGCAGCTATGAGCGGGGGAGCACAGATACGCAGTATTTT. This gives the protein CASSYERGSTDTQYF.

The chain couples TRBV28 to TRBJ2-3; no clear D. This CDR3 has 15 amino acids. V gave up 6 bases and J gave up 4 bases, with 17 bases separating them. Germline V CDR1 and CDR2: MDHEN, SYDVKM. The CDR3 DNA reads as TGTGCCAGCAGCAAGCCAATTAATGGGGCAGATACGCAGTATTTT. This sequence encodes CASSKPINGADTQYF. The variable domain in full, with the rest retrieved from reference TRBV28 and TRBJ2-3, is DVKVTQSSRYLVKRTGEKVFLECVQDMDHENMFWYRQDPGLGLRLIYFSYDVKMKEKGDIPEGYSVSREKKERFSLILESASTNQTSMYLCASSKPINGADTQYFGPGTRLTVL.

The rearrangement links TRBV27 to TRBJ2-7; the match to TRBD2 covers 9 bases. Germline loops: CDR1 MNHEY, CDR2 SMNVEV (reference sequence). The trim removed 2 bases at V and 4 bases at J, leaving 3 bases unmatched. This CDR3 contains 14 residues. The DNA of the CDR3 is TGTGCCAGCAGTTTAGTAGGACTAGCGTACGAGCAGTACTTC. Translation gives CASSLVGLAYEQYF.

This clonotype was counted only a few times. The V and J genes are TRBV12-3 or TRBV12-4 and TRBJ2-5; 9 bases are shared with TRBD1. V shed 5 bases and J 2 bases; nucleotides not matched to a gene: 3. CDR3 length equals 14 residues. Here the CDR3 DNA reads TGTGCCAGCAGTATCGGGACAGGGCAAGAGACCCAGTACTTC. This encodes CASSIGTGQETQYF.

V and J are TRBV28 and TRBJ1-5, with D possibly being TRBD1 (6 bases). The CDR3 extends over 15 amino acids. Germline V CDR1 and CDR2: MDHEN, SYDVKM. Trimming stripped 5 bases from V and 2 bases from J, with 13 bases between. The CDR3: CASSAQGLGNQPQHF. The CDR3 DNA sequence: TGTGCCAGCAGTGCACAGGGATTGGGCAATCAGCCCCAGCATTTT. The entire variable domain, with the rest obtained from reference TRBV28 and TRBJ1-5, is as follows: DVKVTQSSRYLVKRTGEKVFLECVQDMDHENMFWYRQDPGLGLRLIYFSYDVKMKEKGDIPEGYSVSREKKERFSLILESASTNQTSMYLCASSAQGLGNQPQHFGDGTRLSIL.

This chain links TRBV10-3 with TRBJ2-3; D is undetermined. Trimming left V 2 bases short and J 2 bases short, with 2 bases between. This CDR3 comprises 12 residues. Germline CDR1 and CDR2: ENHRY and SYGVKD. The CDR3 bases are TGTGCCATCAGTGAGAACACAGATACGCAGTATTTT. Its translation: CAISENTDTQYF.

This clonotype occurred a few times. This chain links TRBV4-3 with TRBJ2-5, with TRBD2 matching 7 bases. The germline CDR1 and CDR2 sequences are LGHNA and YSLEER. The J segment lost 7 bases and the V segment lost 0 bases, leaving 8 bases of the junction unmatched. The CDR3 sequence is 15 residues long. The CDR3 loop is CASSQETSEVGTQYF. The CDR3 DNA reads TGCGCCAGCAGCCAAGAAACTAGCGAAGTCGGGACCCAGTACTTC.

This clonotype has a count of ten or more. The chain has TRBV29-1 and TRBJ1-3, with no clear D. In germline, CDR1 is SQVTM, CDR2 ANQGSEA. Trimming cost V 3 bases and J 7 bases, with 7 bases left between them. This CDR3 has 11 amino acids. CDR3 in DNA: TGCAGCGTTGACAGGAGCAACACCATATATTTT. It codes for CSVDRSNTIYF.